One sample yielded the 24 T cell receptor beta chains listed below, sequenced in a study of cytomegalovirus exposure and HLA in healthy donors. PCR involved 60 Vbeta and 13 Jbeta primers. Produced via immunoSEQ multiplex PCR; TCRdb's table is partial and in-frame only. The table has tens of thousands of clones, about 72% seen once; the top ten hold approximately 8.9%. The sample was PBMCs. These receptors all stem from a woman in her thirties in good health and CMV-seropositive.

The sample holds one count of this clone. J is TRBJ2-5 and V is TRBV28, with 9 bases aligning to TRBD1. Near its end, the DNA agrees better with TRBJ2-7, so the J call may be wrong. This CDR3 is built from 14 residues. Germline CDR1 MDHEN, CDR2 SYDVKM. The CDR3 is CASSLGDRVHEQYF. The CDR3, as DNA: TGTGCCAGCAGTTTAGGGGACAGGGTCCACGAGCAGTACTTC.

This chain links TRBV5-8 with TRBJ2-1; 9 bases map to TRBD1. Trimming removed 0 bases from V and 8 bases from J; junction bases left unmatched: 3. The CDR3 length is 14 residues. CDR1 SGHTS and CDR2 YDEGEE come from the germline V gene. CDR3 coding DNA: TGTGCCAGCAGCTTGGGACAGGGGGTCTATGAGCAGTTCTTC. This encodes CASSLGQGVYEQFF.

This clone has just a few counts. V and J are TRBV5-6 and TRBJ1-3, with D unresolved. From germline, CDR1 is SGHDT and CDR2 YYEEEE. CDR3 size: 16 residues. Trimming took 3 bases from V and 0 from J, leaving 13 bases between them. In nucleotides, the CDR3 is TGTGCCAGCAGCTGGGCCCGCCGACCCTCTGGAAACACCATATATTTT. This sequence encodes CASSWARRPSGNTIYF. Full variable domain (rest looked up from reference TRBV5-6 and TRBJ1-3): DAGVTQSPTHLIKTRGQQVTLRCSPKSGHDTVSWYQQALGQGPQFIFQYYEEEERQRGNFPDRFSGHQFPNYSSELNVNALLLGDSALYLCASSWARRPSGNTIYFGEGSWLTVV.

This clone has more than one count but fewer than ten. The chain has TRBV7-8 and TRBJ1-6; the match to TRBD1 covers 8 bases. Germline-derived CDR1 and CDR2 are SGHVS and FQNEAQ. The junction had 7 bases not matched to a gene; V was cut back by 5 bases and J by 4 bases. The CDR3 covers 16 residues. The chain's CDR3 is CASSPQGAKYNSPLHF. The CDR3 DNA follows: TGTGCCAGCAGCCCTCAGGGGGCTAAATATAATTCACCCCTCCACTTT.

The chain joins TRBV6-4 to TRBJ2-3; D gene uncertain. The germline CDR1 and CDR2 sequences are MRHNA and SNTAGT. CDR3 size: 15 residues. V gave up 6 bases and J gave up 0 bases, with 13 bases separating them. CDR3 bases: TGTGCCAGCAGCCCCCTCGAGGCTAGCACAGATACGCAGTATTTT. This sequence encodes CASSPLEASTDTQYF.

This chain joins TRBV28 and TRBJ2-5; 11 bases are a match to TRBD1. J was trimmed by 5 bases and V by 6 bases; bases with no gene match: 5. The CDR3 runs 14 residues. Per germline, CDR1 MDHEN and CDR2 SYDVKM. In DNA, the CDR3 is TGTGCCAGCAGCTCCGGACAGGGGGCGGAGACCCAGTACTTC. The encoded protein is CASSSGQGAETQYF.

This chain connects TRBV9 to TRBJ2-3, with 12 bases fitting TRBD2. CDR1 is SGDLS, CDR2 YYNGEE, per germline. Germline trimming cut 0 bases from V and 1 base from J; bases unmatched to any gene: 0. The CDR3 covers 16 residues. The CDR3 nucleotides are TGTGCCAGCAGCGTAGGACTAGCGGGAGGCACAGATACGCAGTATTTT. Translating it yields CASSVGLAGGTDTQYF.

Note on this clone: Germline and junction disagree at one end, which may indicate a read error. The J gene is TRBJ1-2, the V gene TRBV29-1; TRBD1 is a possible D gene (5 bases). CDR1 and CDR2 (germline): SQVTM, ANQGSEA. The CDR3 extends over 14 amino acids. CDR3 in DNA: TGCAGCGTTCATAGGGGCCAGCCTAACGCTGGCTACCCCTTC. It is translated as CSVHRGQPNAGYPF.

The chain links TRBV9 to TRBJ2-1; TRBD2 aligns across 11 bases. Germline CDR1 SGDLS, CDR2 YYNGEE. V was clipped by 3 bases and J by 0 bases; unmatched bases: 2. This CDR3 comprises 16 residues. The CDR3 DNA is TGTGCCAGCAGCGCTACTAGCGGGAGCTCCTACAATGAGCAGTTCTTC. Residues: CASSATSGSSYNEQFF. Drawing the rest from reference TRBV9 and TRBJ2-1, the complete variable domain is DSGVTQTPKHLITATGQRVTLRCSPRSGDLSVYWYQQSLDQGLQFLIQYYNGEERAKGNILERFSAQQFPDLHSELNLSSLELGDSALYFCASSATSGSSYNEQFFGPGTRLTVL.

This clone was detected only a few times. V gene TRBV5-1 combines with J gene TRBJ1-4; D may be TRBD1 (5 bases). Trimming took off 0 bases at V and 8 bases at J, with 14 bases between the two ends. Germline V gene sequence: CDR1 SGHRS, CDR2 YFSETQ. The CDR3 runs to 15 residues. The chain's CDR3 is CASSLVAGEGEKLFF. CDR3 bases: TGCGCCAGCAGCTTGGTGGCCGGGGAGGGGGAAAAACTGTTTTTT.

V and J are TRBV2 and TRBJ2-7, with 13 bases that match TRBD2. The CDR3 loop spans 19 amino acids. Germline trimming cut 4 bases from V and 2 bases from J; bases unmatched to any gene: 14. Germline V CDR1 and CDR2: SNHLY, FYNNEI. The CDR3 spells CASSAGHSPGTSGAYEQYF. For the CDR3, the DNA is TGTGCCAGCAGTGCTGGACACAGTCCTGGGACTAGCGGGGCCTACGAGCAGTACTTC.

In this sample, this clone turned up once. The V call is TRBV25-1, the J call TRBJ2-2; 9 nucleotides align to TRBD2. J was trimmed by 2 bases and V by 2 bases; bases with no gene match: 9. CDR1 MGHDK and CDR2 SYGVNS come from the germline V gene. This CDR3 contains 18 residues. This chain's CDR3 is CASSEKVIAGANTGELFF. The CDR3 DNA reads TGTGCCAGCAGTGAAAAGGTGATAGCGGGAGCTAACACCGGGGAGCTGTTTTTT.

This clone was observed once. This chain links TRBV27 with TRBJ2-5; D gene ambiguous. Deletions cut 5 bases from V and 0 bases from J, with 7 bases between. The V gene's germline CDR1 is MNHEY and CDR2 SMNVEV (reference sequence). This CDR3 region has 13 residues. CDR3 bases: TGTGCCAGCAGTCCGTTATACCAAGAGACCCAGTACTTC. Its protein is CASSPLYQETQYF.

The J gene is TRBJ1-2, the V gene TRBV6-1; 7 nucleotides line up with TRBD1. V dropped 6 bases and J dropped 5; count of bases not matched to a gene: 12. The CDR3 is 15 residues long. Germline values: CDR1 MNHNS, CDR2 SASEGT. The CDR3 loop reads CASSTNLQGGYGYTF. The CDR3 region has the DNA TGTGCCAGCAGCACAAATCTTCAGGGGGGATATGGCTACACCTTC.

This chain links TRBV5-6 with TRBJ1-2, with D unresolved. V dropped 0 bases and J dropped 4 bases, with 10 bases sitting between them. Looked up from germline, CDR1 is SGHDT and CDR2 is YYEEEE. CDR3 size: 14 residues. The CDR3 region is CASSLGGPVYGYTF. In DNA, the CDR3 is TGTGCCAGCAGCTTGGGCGGGCCAGTCTATGGCTACACCTTC.

The chain joins TRBV29-1 to TRBJ1-2, with unresolved D. The germline gives CDR1 SQVTM, CDR2 ANQGSEA. Trimming took off 0 bases at V and 3 bases at J, with 8 bases between the two ends. The CDR3 sequence is 13 residues long. The CDR3 DNA follows: TGCAGCGTTGAAGAGGCCCTCTACTATGGCTACACCTTC. Amino acid sequence: CSVEEALYYGYTF.

This chain joins TRBV19 and TRBJ1-1; TRBD1 aligns across 8 bases. Per the germline V gene, CDR1 is LNHDA and CDR2 is SQIVND (reference sequence). With V trimmed by 7 bases and J by 11 bases, 12 bases remained unmatched. The CDR3 contains 13 residues. CDR3 nucleotides: TGTGCCAGTACCCTTCAGGGGGCACGTGAGGCTTTCTTT. Encoded protein: CASTLQGAREAFF.

The chain is built from TRBV14 and TRBJ2-7; D may be TRBD2 (5 bases). V lost 1 base to trimming and J lost 1 base, with 8 bases between them. The length of the CDR3 is 14 residues. Germline-derived CDR1 and CDR2 are SGHDN and FVKESK. As DNA, the CDR3 is TGTGCCAGCAGCCAAGGGGAGAATTCCTACGAGCAGTACTTC. Translated: CASSQGENSYEQYF.

The chain uses TRBV6-5 and TRBJ1-1; TRBD1 aligns across 10 bases. This CDR3 is 15 amino acids long. Germline V gives CDR1 MNHEY, CDR2 SVGAGI. With 5 bases clipped from V and 7 bases from J, the junction kept 10 bases outside the gene matches. The CDR3 region is CASSARDRGNLEAFF. CDR3 nucleotides: TGTGCCAGCAGTGCCCGGGACAGGGGAAATCTTGAAGCTTTCTTT.

The chain has TRBV5-1 and TRBJ1-1; tentative D call: TRBD1 (6 bases). The CDR3 is made up of 13 amino acids. The V gene lost 7 bases and the J gene lost 3 bases, with 13 bases spanning the gap. Germline values: CDR1 SGHRS, CDR2 YFSETQ. The CDR3 DNA sequence: TGCGCCAGCCGGCAGGGGAAGGACACTGAAGCTTTCTTT. Residues: CASRQGKDTEAFF.

This clone has a single count. The V call is TRBV6-5, the J call TRBJ2-2; possible D gene TRBD1, 5 bases. Per the germline V gene, CDR1 is MNHEY and CDR2 is SVGAGI. The ends were cut back, 7 bases at V and 1 base at J, with 10 bases in the middle. The CDR3 extends over 14 amino acids. DNA for the CDR3: TGTGCCAGCAAGGACAACCTGAACACCGGGGAGCTGTTTTTT. This sequence encodes CASKDNLNTGELFF.

This clone occurred a few times. The chain links TRBV19 to TRBJ1-2, with D possibly matching TRBD1 (6 bases). This CDR3 contains 14 residues. Germline CDR1 and CDR2: LNHDA and SQIVND (reference sequence). Trimming left V 1 base short and J 5 bases short, with 11 bases between. The CDR3 loop reads CASSIGAGEYGYTF. The CDR3 nucleotides are TGTGCCAGTAGTATAGGGGCAGGGGAATATGGCTACACCTTC.

The chain employs TRBV6-1 and TRBJ1-5, with D perhaps matching TRBD1 (6 bases). Germline V gene data show CDR1 as MNHNS and CDR2 as SASEGT. Trimming shortened V by 7 bases and J by 0 bases, and 13 bases separated the two germline ends. The CDR3 covers 15 residues. This CDR3 is CASTPGQSSNQPQHF. CDR3 nucleotide sequence: TGTGCCAGCACCCCGGGACAAAGTAGCAATCAGCCCCAGCATTTT.

The CDR3 nucleotides are TGCGCCAGCAGCTTGTCCCCCAGGGTCCCAGATACGCAGTATTTT. Translation: CASSLSPRVPDTQYF. The chain couples TRBV5-1 to TRBJ2-3, with TRBD1 as a possible D gene (5 bases). The CDR3 runs to 15 residues. The V gene lost 1 base and the J gene lost 4 bases, with 13 bases spanning the gap. Germline V gene lookup returns CDR1 SGHRS and CDR2 YFSETQ.